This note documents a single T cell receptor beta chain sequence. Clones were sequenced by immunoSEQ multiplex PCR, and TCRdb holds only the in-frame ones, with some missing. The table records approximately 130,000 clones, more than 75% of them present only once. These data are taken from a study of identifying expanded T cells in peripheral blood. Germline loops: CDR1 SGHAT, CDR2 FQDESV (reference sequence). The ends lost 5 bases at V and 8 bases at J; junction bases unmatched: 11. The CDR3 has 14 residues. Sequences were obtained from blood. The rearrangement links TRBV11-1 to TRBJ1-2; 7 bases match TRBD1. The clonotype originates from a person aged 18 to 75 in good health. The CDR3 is CASSRDGTDFGYTF. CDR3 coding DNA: TGTGCCAGCAGCAGGGATGGGACAGACTTCGGCTACACCTTC. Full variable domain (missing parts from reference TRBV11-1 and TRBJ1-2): EAEVAQSPRYKITEKSQAVAFWCDPISGHATLYWYRQILGQGPELLVQFQDESVVDDSQLPKDRFSAERLKGVDSTLKIQPAELGDSAMYLCASSRDGTDFGYTFGSGTRLTVV.